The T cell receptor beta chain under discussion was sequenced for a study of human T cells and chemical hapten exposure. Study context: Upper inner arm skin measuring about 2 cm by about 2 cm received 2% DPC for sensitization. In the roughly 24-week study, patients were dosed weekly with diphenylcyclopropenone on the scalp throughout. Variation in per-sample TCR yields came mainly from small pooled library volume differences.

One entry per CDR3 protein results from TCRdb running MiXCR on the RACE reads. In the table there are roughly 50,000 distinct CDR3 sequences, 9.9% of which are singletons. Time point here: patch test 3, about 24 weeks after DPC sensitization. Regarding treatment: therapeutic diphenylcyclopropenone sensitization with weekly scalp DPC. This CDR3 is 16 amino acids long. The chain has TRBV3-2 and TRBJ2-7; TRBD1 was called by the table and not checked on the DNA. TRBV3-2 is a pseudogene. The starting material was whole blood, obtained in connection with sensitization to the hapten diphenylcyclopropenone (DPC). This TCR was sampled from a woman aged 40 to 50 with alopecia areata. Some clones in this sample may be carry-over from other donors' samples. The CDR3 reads CASSRRGTGGLYEQYF. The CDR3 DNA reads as TGTGCCAGCAGCCGAAGAGGGACAGGGGGCCTCTACGAGCAGTACTTC.